This TCR beta chain was captured by sequencing in a study of human T cells and chemical hapten exposure. CDR1 and CDR2 (germline): SEHNR, FQNEAQ (reference sequence). Trimming took 4 bases from V and 10 from J, leaving 17 bases between them. The CDR3 is 14 residues long. TCRdb processed the RACE reads anew with MiXCR; each CDR3 protein has one entry. The sample lists 65,000 to 90,000 distinct CDR3 sequences; approximately 14% were seen once. Time point given: pre-sensitization, week 0. Specified treatment: therapeutic diphenylcyclopropenone sensitization with weekly scalp DPC. The clonotype originates from a woman in her forties or fifties with alopecia areata. Some clones in this sample may be carry-over from other donors' samples. Sample: whole blood, taken in connection with sensitization to the hapten diphenylcyclopropenone (DPC). The chain recombines TRBV7-9 with TRBJ2-1, with D maybe TRBD2 (5 bases). In nucleotides, the CDR3 is TGTGCCAGCAGCTCCGGCGTGGGAGTGGTCGAGCAGTTCTTC. It encodes CASSSGVGVVEQFF.